Below, one T cell receptor (beta chain) is given with its context. Recruited during active infection, patients (from Seattle) were subsequently followed longitudinally. The data were obtained in a study of blood T cell repertoires in COVID-19. Study-level information: From the United States, Italy and Spain came samples of acute and convalescent COVID-19. Sample material is recorded as cDNA or gDNA derived from T cells, B-cell-depleted T cells, or PBMCs.

The CDR3 sequence is 13 residues long. Trimming stripped 3 bases from V and 4 bases from J, with 7 bases between. In the authors' methods: Reference gene primer amplification yielded estimated nucleated cell counts. Assay used: immunoSEQ multiplex PCR; TCRdb lists only in-frame clones, some missing. V and J calls and clone size are copied from that table; D and trimming were computed from the DNA. Of 400,000 to 450,000 clones listed, 85% to 90% are singletons. The sequenced material came from peripheral blood. The sequence came from a man aged 18 to 29 with COVID-19, enrolled during active disease. V usage is TRBV12-3 or TRBV12-4 and J usage is TRBJ1-3; D gene ambiguous. The CDR3 bases are TGTGCCAGCAGTTTTGACAACGGAAACACCATATATTTT. It translates to CASSFDNGNTIYF.